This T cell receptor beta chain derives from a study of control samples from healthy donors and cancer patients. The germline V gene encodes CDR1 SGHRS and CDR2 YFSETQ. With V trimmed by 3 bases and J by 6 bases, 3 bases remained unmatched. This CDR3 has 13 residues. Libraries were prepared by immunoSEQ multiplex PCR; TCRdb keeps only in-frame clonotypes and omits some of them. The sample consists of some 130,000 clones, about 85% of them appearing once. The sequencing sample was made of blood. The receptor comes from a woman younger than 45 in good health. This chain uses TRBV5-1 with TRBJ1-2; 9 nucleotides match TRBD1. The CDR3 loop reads CASSSGQGHGYTF. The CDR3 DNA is TGCGCCAGCAGCTCTGGACAGGGGCATGGCTACACCTTC.